Following are 15 T cell receptor beta chains from one sample sequenced in a study of cytomegalovirus exposure and HLA in healthy donors. PCR employed 60 Vbeta and 13 Jbeta primers. TCRdb keeps only in-frame clones here, not all; method: immunoSEQ multiplex PCR. The table includes around 200,000 clones, over 75% detected once. The source material was PBMCs. These receptors all stem from a woman between 45 and 60 years old in good health and CMV-seropositive.

J is TRBJ1-4 and V is TRBV7-7; no clear D. The CDR3 runs 14 residues. V lost 5 bases and J lost 5, with 12 bases in between. CDR1 is SSHAT, CDR2 FNYEAQ, per germline (reference sequence). CDR3 sequence reads: CASSASGENEKLFF. The CDR3 DNA is TGTGCCAGCAGCGCCTCTGGAGAGAATGAAAAACTGTTTTTT.

The chain combines TRBV5-6 with TRBJ1-5, with 7 bases fitting TRBD1. The CDR3 runs 16 residues. Germline V gene data show CDR1 as SGHDT and CDR2 as YYEEEE. V was clipped by 7 bases and J by 8 bases; unmatched bases: 18. The CDR3 DNA reads as TGTGCCAGCGGCCGATGGGGACAGACTAGGCGTAAGCCCCAGCATTTT. Protein: CASGRWGQTRRKPQHF.

CDR3 sequence reads: CASSQAEGLLEAFF. CDR3 bases: TGCGCCAGCAGCCAAGCAGAGGGTTTATTGGAAGCTTTCTTT. The rearrangement uses TRBV4-1 and TRBJ1-1; unclear D gene. Germline V gives CDR1 MGHRA, CDR2 YSYEKL. CDR3 size: 14 residues. V was clipped by 1 base and J by 8 bases, with 14 bases between them.

V is TRBV5-1 and J is TRBJ2-5; 9 bases line up with TRBD1. The CDR3 is made up of 16 amino acids. After removal of 6 bases from V and 2 bases from J, the junction contained 11 bases not matched to a gene. Per the germline V gene, CDR1 is SGHRS and CDR2 is YFSETQ. The CDR3 region has the DNA TGCGCCAGCACCCCCAGAAAAGACAGGGGGCAAGAGACCCAGTACTTC. Residues: CASTPRKDRGQETQYF.

The chain is built from TRBV29-1 and TRBJ1-1, with D tentatively TRBD1 (6 bases). This CDR3 has 15 amino acids. Trimming removed 6 bases from V and 4 bases from J, with 21 bases in between. CDR1 and CDR2 (germline): SQVTM, ANQGSEA. The chain's CDR3 is CSVLKGEGWGTEAFF. The CDR3 DNA reads as TGCAGCGTGCTTAAGGGGGAGGGATGGGGCACTGAAGCTTTCTTT.

This rearrangement joins TRBV7-6 to TRBJ1-5; D is undetermined. Trimming left V 1 base short and J 1 base short, with 14 bases between. Germline-derived CDR1 and CDR2 are SGHVS and FNYEAQ. CDR3 length: 17 residues. The CDR3 reads CASSLDRGGGSNQPQHF. CDR3 bases: TGTGCCAGCAGCTTAGATAGAGGCGGCGGGAGCAATCAGCCCCAGCATTTT. The full variable domain, completed using reference TRBV7-6 and TRBJ1-5, is GAGVSQSPRYKVTKRGQDVALRCDPISGHVSLYWYRQALGQGPEFLTYFNYEAQQDKSGLPNDRFSAERPEGSISTLTIQRTEQRDSAMYRCASSLDRGGGSNQPQHFGDGTRLSIL.

This clone was seen only once. The V gene is TRBV19, the J gene TRBJ1-2; possibly TRBD1 for D (6 bases). Germline assignment: CDR1 LNHDA and CDR2 SQIVND (reference sequence). The CDR3 is 13 amino acids. The V and J ends lost 6 bases and 5 bases respectively, with 13 bases between them. The CDR3 DNA reads TGTGCCAGTAGGGGAAGAGGGGGATATGGCTACACCTTC. Its protein is CASRGRGGYGYTF.

J is TRBJ1-6 and V is TRBV30; tentatively, D is TRBD1 (5 bases). Per germline, CDR1 GTSNPN and CDR2 SVGIG (reference sequence). CDR3 length: 14 residues. Trimming shortened V by 5 bases and J by 7 bases, and 15 bases separated the two germline ends. CDR3 sequence: CAWGTGDKNSPLHF. CDR3 sequence (DNA): TGTGCCTGGGGTACAGGCGACAAGAATTCACCCCTCCACTTT.

This clone appeared once. This rearrangement joins TRBV11-3 to TRBJ1-1; the D gene is possibly TRBD1 (6 bases). Trimming removed 5 bases from V and 1 base from J, with 8 bases in between. Germline V gene lookup returns CDR1 SGHNT and CDR2 YENEEA. CDR3 size: 13 residues. CDR3 sequence reads: CASSLTGNTEAFF. The DNA of the CDR3 is TGTGCCAGCAGCCTGACAGGGAACACTGAAGCTTTCTTT.

CDR3 in DNA: TGTGCCAGCAGTGACCCAGGCTCACCATATGAAAAACTGTTTTTT. Amino acids: CASSDPGSPYEKLFF. The chain links TRBV6-1 to TRBJ1-4; no reliable D call. CDR1 is MNHNS, CDR2 SASEGT, per germline. Trimming stripped 3 bases from V and 6 bases from J, with 14 bases between. The CDR3 has 15 amino acids.

The chain couples TRBV5-6 to TRBJ1-6; D remains unclear. CDR3 size: 17 residues. From germline, CDR1 is SGHDT and CDR2 YYEEEE. V was clipped by 0 bases and J by 8 bases, with 18 bases between them. CDR3 nucleotides: TGTGCCAGCAGCTTGGCGGCCCAGGCGATTTTGGATTCACCCCTCCACTTT. Protein product: CASSLAAQAILDSPLHF.

This chain joins TRBV2 and TRBJ1-3; D call uncertain. CDR3 length: 12 amino acids. Germline V gives CDR1 SNHLY, CDR2 FYNNEI. V was trimmed by 8 bases and J by 2 bases, leaving 7 bases between them. The CDR3 coding sequence is TGTGCCAGCGGTAGTACTGGAAACACCATATATTTT. Its protein product is CASGSTGNTIYF. The whole variable domain, filled in from reference TRBV2 and TRBJ1-3, reads EPEVTQTPSHQVTQMGQEVILRCVPISNHLYFYWYRQILGQKVEFLVSFYNNEISEKSEIFDDQFSVERPDGSNFTLKIRSTKLEDSAMYFCASGSTGNTIYFGEGSWLTVV.

The chain joins TRBV6-5 to TRBJ2-7; D gene unclear. The CDR3 is 14 residues long. V was clipped by 6 bases and J by 0 bases, with 12 bases between them. The V gene's germline CDR1 is MNHEY and CDR2 SVGAGI. CDR3 DNA: TGTGCCAGCAGGATAGGCCACAGCTCCTACGAGCAGTACTTC. It is translated as CASRIGHSSYEQYF.

This chain joins TRBV15 and TRBJ1-6, with D perhaps TRBD1 (5 bases). Germline CDR1 is LNHNV and CDR2 is YYDKDF (reference sequence). The CDR3 extends over 13 amino acids. Trimming left V 6 bases short and J 6 bases short, with 9 bases between. Here the CDR3 reads CATRTAFNSPLHF. DNA of the CDR3: TGTGCCACCAGGACAGCGTTTAATTCACCCCTCCACTTT.

V is TRBV30 and J is TRBJ1-4; a weak D match, TRBD1 (6 bases). In germline, CDR1 is GTSNPN, CDR2 SVGIG (reference sequence). There are 14 residues in the CDR3. The V end was cut by 3 bases, the J end by 0 bases, with 8 bases between. The CDR3 DNA reads TGTGCCTGGAGGGACAGATCAACTAATGAAAAACTGTTTTTT. This translates into CAWRDRSTNEKLFF.